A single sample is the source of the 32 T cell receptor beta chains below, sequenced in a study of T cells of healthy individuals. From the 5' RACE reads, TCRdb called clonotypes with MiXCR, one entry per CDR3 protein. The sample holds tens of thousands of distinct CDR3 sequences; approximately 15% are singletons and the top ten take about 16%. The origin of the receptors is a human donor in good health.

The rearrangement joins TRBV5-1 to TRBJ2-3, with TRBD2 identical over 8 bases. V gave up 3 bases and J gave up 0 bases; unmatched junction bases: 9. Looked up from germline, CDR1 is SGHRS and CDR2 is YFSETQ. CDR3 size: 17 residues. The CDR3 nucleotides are TGCGCCAGCAGCTCCTCCGGGGGGGGGCCTAGCACAGATACGCAGTATTTT. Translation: CASSSSGGGPSTDTQYF. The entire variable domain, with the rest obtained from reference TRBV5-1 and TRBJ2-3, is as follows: KAGVTQTPRYLIKTRGQQVTLSCSPISGHRSVSWYQQTPGQGLQFLFEYFSETQRNKGNFPGRFSGRQFSNSRSEMNVSTLELGDSALYLCASSSSGGGPSTDTQYFGPGTRLTVL.

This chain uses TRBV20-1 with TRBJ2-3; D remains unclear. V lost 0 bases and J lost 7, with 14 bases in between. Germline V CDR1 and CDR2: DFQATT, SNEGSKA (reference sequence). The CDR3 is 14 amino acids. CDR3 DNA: TGCAGTGCTAGAGATATACTCGGGTCGAATACGCAGTATTTT. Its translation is CSARDILGSNTQYF.

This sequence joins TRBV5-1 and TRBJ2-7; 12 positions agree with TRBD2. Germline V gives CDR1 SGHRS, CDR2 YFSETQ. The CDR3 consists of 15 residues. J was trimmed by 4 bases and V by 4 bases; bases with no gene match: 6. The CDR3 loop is CASSGGLAGRYEQYF. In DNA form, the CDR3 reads TGCGCCAGCAGCGGGGGACTAGCGGGCAGATACGAGCAGTACTTC.

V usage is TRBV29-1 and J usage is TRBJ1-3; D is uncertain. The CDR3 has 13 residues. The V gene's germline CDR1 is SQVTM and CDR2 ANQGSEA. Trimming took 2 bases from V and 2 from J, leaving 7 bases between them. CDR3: CSVEWAAGNTIYF. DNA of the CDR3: TGCAGCGTTGAATGGGCAGCTGGAAACACCATATATTTT. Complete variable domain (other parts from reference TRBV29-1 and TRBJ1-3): SAVISQKPSRDICQRGTSLTIQCQVDSQVTMMFWYRQQPGQSLTLIATANQGSEATYESGFVIDKFPISRPNLTFSTLTVSNMSPEDSSIYLCSVEWAAGNTIYFGEGSWLTVV.

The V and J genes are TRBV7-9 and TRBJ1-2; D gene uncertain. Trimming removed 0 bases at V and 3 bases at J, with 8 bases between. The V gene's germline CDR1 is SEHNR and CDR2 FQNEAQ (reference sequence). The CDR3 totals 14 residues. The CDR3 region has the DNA TGTGCCAGCAGCTTAGCCTGGGAAGACTATGGCTACACCTTC. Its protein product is CASSLAWEDYGYTF.

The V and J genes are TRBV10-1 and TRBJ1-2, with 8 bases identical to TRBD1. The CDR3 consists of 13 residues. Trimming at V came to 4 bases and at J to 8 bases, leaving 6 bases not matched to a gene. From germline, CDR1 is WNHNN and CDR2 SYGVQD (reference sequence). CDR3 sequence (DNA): TGCGCCAGCAGTGTCGACAGGGGTAGCGGCTACACCTTC. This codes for CASSVDRGSGYTF.

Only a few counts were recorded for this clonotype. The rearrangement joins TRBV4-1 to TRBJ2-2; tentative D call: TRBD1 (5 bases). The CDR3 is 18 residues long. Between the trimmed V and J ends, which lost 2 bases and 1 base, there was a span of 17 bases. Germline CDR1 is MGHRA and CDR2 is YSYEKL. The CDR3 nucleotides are TGCGCCAGCAGCCAATTCCCCAGCCAGGGTTTGAACACCGGGGAGCTGTTTTTT. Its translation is CASSQFPSQGLNTGELFF.

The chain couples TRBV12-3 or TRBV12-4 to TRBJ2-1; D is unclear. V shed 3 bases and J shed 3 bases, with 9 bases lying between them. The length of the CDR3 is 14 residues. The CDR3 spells CASSFLSDYNEQFF. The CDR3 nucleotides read TGTGCCAGCAGTTTTCTATCAGACTACAATGAGCAGTTCTTC.

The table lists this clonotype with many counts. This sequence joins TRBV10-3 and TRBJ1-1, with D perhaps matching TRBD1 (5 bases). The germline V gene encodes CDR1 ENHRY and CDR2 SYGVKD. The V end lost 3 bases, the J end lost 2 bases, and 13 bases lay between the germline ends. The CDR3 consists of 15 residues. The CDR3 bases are TGTGCCATCAGTGACAAAGGGACGGCTAACACTGAAGCTTTCTTT. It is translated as CAISDKGTANTEAFF.

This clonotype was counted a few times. The CDR3 spells CASSGMDRGYEQYF. CDR3 sequence (DNA): TGCGCCAGCAGCGGGATGGACAGGGGGTACGAGCAGTACTTC. The gene calls are TRBV5-1 and TRBJ2-7; the match to TRBD1 covers 10 bases. Germline CDR1 reads SGHRS; CDR2 reads YFSETQ. The CDR3 has 14 residues. Trimming took 4 bases from V and 4 from J; bases not matched to a gene: 5. Together with reference TRBV5-1 and TRBJ2-7, the CDR3 gives the full variable domain: KAGVTQTPRYLIKTRGQQVTLSCSPISGHRSVSWYQQTPGQGLQFLFEYFSETQRNKGNFPGRFSGRQFSNSRSEMNVSTLELGDSALYLCASSGMDRGYEQYFGPGTRLTVT.

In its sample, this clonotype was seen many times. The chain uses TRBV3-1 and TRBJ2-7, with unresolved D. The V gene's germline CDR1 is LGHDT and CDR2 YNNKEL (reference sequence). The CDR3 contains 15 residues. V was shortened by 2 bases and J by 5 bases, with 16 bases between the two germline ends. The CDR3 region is CASSQTAQPRHEQYF. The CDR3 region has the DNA TGTGCCAGCAGCCAAACTGCGCAACCACGCCACGAGCAGTACTTC.

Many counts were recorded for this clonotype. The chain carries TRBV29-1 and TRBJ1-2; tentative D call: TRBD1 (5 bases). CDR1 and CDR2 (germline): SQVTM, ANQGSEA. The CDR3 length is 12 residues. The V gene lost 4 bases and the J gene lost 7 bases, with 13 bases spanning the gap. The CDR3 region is CSVAVQASGYTF. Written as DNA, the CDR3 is TGCAGCGTTGCTGTACAGGCGAGTGGCTACACCTTC.

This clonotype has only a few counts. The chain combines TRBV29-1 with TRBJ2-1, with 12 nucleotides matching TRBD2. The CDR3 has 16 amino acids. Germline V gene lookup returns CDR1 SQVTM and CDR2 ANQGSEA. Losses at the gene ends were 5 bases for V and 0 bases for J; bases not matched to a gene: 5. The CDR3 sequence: CSVRLAGAGSYNEQFF. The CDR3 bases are TGCAGCGTTCGACTAGCGGGAGCCGGCTCCTACAATGAGCAGTTCTTC.

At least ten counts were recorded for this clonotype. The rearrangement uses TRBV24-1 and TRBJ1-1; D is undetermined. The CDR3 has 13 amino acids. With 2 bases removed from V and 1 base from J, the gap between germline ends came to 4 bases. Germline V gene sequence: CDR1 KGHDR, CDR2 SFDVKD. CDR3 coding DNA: TGTGCCACCAGTGATTATGAGAACACTGAAGCTTTCTTT. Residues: CATSDYENTEAFF.

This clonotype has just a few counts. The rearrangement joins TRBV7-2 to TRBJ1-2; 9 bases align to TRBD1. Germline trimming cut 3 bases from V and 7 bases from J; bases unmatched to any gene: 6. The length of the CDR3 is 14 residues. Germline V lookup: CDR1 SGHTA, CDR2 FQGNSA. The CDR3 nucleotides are TGTGCCAGCAGCTTGGACAGGGGAGAGGGTGGCTACACCTTC. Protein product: CASSLDRGEGGYTF.

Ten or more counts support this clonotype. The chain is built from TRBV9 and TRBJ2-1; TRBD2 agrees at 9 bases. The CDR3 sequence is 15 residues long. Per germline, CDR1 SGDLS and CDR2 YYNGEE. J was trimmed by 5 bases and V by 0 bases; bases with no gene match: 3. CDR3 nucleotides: TGTGCCAGCAGCGTAGGTAGCGGGAGCAACAATGAGCAGTTCTTC. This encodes CASSVGSGSNNEQFF. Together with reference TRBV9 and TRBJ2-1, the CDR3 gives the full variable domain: DSGVTQTPKHLITATGQRVTLRCSPRSGDLSVYWYQQSLDQGLQFLIQYYNGEERAKGNILERFSAQQFPDLHSELNLSSLELGDSALYFCASSVGSGSNNEQFFGPGTRLTVL.

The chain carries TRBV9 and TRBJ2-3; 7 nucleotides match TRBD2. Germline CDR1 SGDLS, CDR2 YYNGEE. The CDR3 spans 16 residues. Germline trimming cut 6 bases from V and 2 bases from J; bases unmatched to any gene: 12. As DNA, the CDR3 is TGTGCCAGCACCGTGACAAGCGGGGTGGACACAGATACGCAGTATTTT. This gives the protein CASTVTSGVDTDTQYF. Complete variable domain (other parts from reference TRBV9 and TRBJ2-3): DSGVTQTPKHLITATGQRVTLRCSPRSGDLSVYWYQQSLDQGLQFLIQYYNGEERAKGNILERFSAQQFPDLHSELNLSSLELGDSALYFCASTVTSGVDTDTQYFGPGTRLTVL.

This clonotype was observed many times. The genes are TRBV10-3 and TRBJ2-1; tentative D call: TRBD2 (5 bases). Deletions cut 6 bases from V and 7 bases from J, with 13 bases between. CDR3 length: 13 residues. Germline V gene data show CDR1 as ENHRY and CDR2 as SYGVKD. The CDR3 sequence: CAIRLESGNEQFF. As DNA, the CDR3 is TGTGCCATCAGACTAGAGTCTGGAAATGAGCAGTTCTTC.

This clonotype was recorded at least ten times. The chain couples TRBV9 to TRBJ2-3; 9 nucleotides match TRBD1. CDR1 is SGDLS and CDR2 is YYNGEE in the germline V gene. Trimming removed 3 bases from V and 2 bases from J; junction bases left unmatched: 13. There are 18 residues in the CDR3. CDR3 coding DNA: TGTGCCAGCAGCGATCGTCCGGGACAGGGTATAGCCACAGATACGCAGTATTTT. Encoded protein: CASSDRPGQGIATDTQYF.

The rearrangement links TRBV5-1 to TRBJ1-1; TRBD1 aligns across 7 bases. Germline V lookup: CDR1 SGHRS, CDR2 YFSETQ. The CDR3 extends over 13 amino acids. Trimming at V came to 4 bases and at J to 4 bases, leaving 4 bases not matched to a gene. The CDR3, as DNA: TGCGCCAGCAGCGTCCAGGGGGGCACTGAAGCTTTCTTT. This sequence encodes CASSVQGGTEAFF.

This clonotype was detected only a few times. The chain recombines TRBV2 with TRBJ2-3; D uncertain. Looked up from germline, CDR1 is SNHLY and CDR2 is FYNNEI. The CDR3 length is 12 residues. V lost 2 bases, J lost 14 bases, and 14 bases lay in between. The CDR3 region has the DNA TGTGCCAGCAGTGAATTTGTGCCTTTGGGGTATTTT. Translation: CASSEFVPLGYF. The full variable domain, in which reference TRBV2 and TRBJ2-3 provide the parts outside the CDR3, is EPEVTQTPSHQVTQMGQEVILRCVPISNHLYFYWYRQILGQKVEFLVSFYNNEISEKSEIFDDQFSVERPDGSNFTLKIRSTKLEDSAMYFCASSEFVPLGYFGPGTRLTVL.

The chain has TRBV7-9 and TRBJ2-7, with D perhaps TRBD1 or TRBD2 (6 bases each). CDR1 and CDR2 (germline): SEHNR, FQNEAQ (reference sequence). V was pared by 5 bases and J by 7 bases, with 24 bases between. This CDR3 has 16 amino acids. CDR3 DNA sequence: TGTGCCAGCAGCCCCGGGGGCAGGGCCCAGTTCGTGGAGCAGTACTTC. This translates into CASSPGGRAQFVEQYF.

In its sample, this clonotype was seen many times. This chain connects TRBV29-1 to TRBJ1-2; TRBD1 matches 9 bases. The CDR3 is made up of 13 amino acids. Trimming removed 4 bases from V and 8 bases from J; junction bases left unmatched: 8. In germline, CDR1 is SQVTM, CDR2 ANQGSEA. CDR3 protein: CSVGQQGAEGYTF. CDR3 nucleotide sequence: TGCAGCGTTGGCCAACAGGGGGCGGAAGGCTACACCTTC.

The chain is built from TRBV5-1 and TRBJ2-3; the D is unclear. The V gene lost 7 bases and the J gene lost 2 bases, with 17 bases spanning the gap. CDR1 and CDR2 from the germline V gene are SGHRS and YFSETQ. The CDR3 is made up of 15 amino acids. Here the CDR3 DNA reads TGCGCCAGCGCCCTAGACGGTTCCGCCACAGATACGCAGTATTTT. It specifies CASALDGSATDTQYF.

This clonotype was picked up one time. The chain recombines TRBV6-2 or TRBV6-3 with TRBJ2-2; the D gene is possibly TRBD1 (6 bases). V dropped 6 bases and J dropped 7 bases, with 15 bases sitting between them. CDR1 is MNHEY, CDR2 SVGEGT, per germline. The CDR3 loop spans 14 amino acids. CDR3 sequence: CASSRNRVGGELFF. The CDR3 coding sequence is TGTGCCAGCAGCAGAAACAGGGTGGGCGGGGAGCTGTTTTTT.

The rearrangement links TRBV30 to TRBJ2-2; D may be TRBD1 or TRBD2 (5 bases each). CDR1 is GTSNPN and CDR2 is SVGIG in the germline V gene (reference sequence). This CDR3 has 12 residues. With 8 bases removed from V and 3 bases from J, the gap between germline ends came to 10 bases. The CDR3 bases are TGTGCCGGGGCGGGCCACACCGGGGAGCTGTTTTTT. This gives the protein CAGAGHTGELFF. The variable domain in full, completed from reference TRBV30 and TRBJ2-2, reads SQTIHQWPATLVQPVGSPLSLECTVEGTSNPNLYWYRQAAGRGLQLLFYSVGIGQISSEVPQNLSASRPQDRQFILSSKKLLLSDSGFYLCAGAGHTGELFFGEGSRLTVL.

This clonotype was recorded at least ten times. CDR3 loop: CASSFGPDGRFEQFF. The CDR3 region has the DNA TGTGCCAGCAGCTTCGGACCGGACGGACGCTTTGAGCAGTTCTTC. The chain recombines TRBV7-2 with TRBJ2-1; D not certain. V gave up 3 bases and J gave up 9 bases, with 18 bases separating them. The CDR3 spans 15 residues. Germline-derived CDR1 and CDR2 are SGHTA and FQGNSA. The full variable domain, completed using reference TRBV7-2 and TRBJ2-1, is GAGVSQSPSNKVTEKGKDVELRCDPISGHTALYWYRQSLGQGLEFLIYFQGNSAPDKSGLPSDRFSAERTGGSVSTLTIQRTQQEDSAVYLCASSFGPDGRFEQFFGPGTRLTVL.

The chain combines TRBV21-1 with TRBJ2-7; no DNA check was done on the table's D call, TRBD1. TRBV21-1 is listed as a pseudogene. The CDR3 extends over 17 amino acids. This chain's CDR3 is CASSKLAVTAARYEQYF. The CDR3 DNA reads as TGTGCCAGCAGCAAATTAGCCGTGACAGCTGCAAGATACGAGCAGTACTTC.

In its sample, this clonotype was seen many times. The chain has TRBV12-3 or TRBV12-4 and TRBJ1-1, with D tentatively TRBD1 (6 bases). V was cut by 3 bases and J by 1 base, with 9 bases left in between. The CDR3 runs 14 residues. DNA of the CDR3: TGTGCCAGCAGTTTCCCAGGGGCGAACACTGAAGCTTTCTTT. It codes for CASSFPGANTEAFF.

For the CDR3, the DNA is TGCGCCAGCAGCTTGGTTGGGGTAGGGGTCGGCAATGAGCAGTTCTTC. It yields the protein CASSLVGVGVGNEQFF. The chain links TRBV5-1 to TRBJ2-1, with D tentatively TRBD1 (5 bases). V was shortened by 0 bases and J by 6 bases, with 16 bases between the two germline ends. This CDR3 is 16 amino acids long. Germline lookup yields CDR1 SGHRS and CDR2 YFSETQ. Combining the CDR3 with reference TRBV5-1 and TRBJ2-1 gives the whole variable domain KAGVTQTPRYLIKTRGQQVTLSCSPISGHRSVSWYQQTPGQGLQFLFEYFSETQRNKGNFPGRFSGRQFSNSRSEMNVSTLELGDSALYLCASSLVGVGVGNEQFFGPGTRLTVL.

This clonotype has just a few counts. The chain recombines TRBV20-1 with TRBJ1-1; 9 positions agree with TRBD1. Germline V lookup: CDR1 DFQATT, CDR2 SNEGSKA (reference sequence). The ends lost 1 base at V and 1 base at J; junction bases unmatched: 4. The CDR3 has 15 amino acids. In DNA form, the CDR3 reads TGCAGTGCTAGAGGGACAGGGGCCTGGAACACTGAAGCTTTCTTT. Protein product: CSARGTGAWNTEAFF.

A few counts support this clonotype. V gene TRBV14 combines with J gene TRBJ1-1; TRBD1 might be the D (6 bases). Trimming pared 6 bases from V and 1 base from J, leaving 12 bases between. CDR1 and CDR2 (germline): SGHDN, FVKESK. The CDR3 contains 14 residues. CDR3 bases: TGTGCCAGCAGACGGGGGCTTACGAACACTGAAGCTTTCTTT. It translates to CASRRGLTNTEAFF.